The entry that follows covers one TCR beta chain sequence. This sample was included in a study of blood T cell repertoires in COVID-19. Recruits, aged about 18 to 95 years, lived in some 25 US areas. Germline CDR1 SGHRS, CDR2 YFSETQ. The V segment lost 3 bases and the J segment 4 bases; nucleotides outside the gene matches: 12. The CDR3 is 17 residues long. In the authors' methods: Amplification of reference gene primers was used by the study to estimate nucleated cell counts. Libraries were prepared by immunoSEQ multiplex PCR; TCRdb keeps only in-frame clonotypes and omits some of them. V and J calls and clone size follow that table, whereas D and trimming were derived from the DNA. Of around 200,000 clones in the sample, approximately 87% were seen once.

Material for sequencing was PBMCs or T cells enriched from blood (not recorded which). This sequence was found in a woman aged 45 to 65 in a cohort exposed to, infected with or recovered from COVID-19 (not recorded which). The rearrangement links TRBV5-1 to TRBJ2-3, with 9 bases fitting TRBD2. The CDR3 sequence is CASSSTGAGGTPDTQYF. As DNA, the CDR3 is TGCGCCAGCAGCTCCACGGGAGCGGGGGGCACCCCAGATACGCAGTATTTT. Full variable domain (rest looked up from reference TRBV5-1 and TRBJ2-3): KAGVTQTPRYLIKTRGQQVTLSCSPISGHRSVSWYQQTPGQGLQFLFEYFSETQRNKGNFPGRFSGRQFSNSRSEMNVSTLELGDSALYLCASSSTGAGGTPDTQYFGPGTRLTVL.